The text below deals with one TCR beta chain. Its antigen remains unidentified. The data stem from a study of identifying expanded T cells in peripheral blood. Healthy donors had no documented immune events, such as infections, while sampled. Study-wide results and limits: Across healthy donors, higher total template counts meant significantly greater roughly 2-week count variance. About 1.2 clones differed between technical replicates, versus approximately 17 and 20 over time.

V lost 1 base, J lost 10 bases, and 10 bases lay in between. Germline loops: CDR1 SNHLY, CDR2 FYNNEI. The CDR3 loop spans 12 amino acids. The method was immunoSEQ multiplex PCR; TCRdb's version includes in-frame clones alone and lacks a portion of them. The top ten clones hold about 18% of a sample with some 78,000 clones, approximately 84% of them seen once. The gene calls are TRBV2 and TRBJ1-1; D remains unclear. The receptor's source is a person aged 18-70 years in good health. The specimen was blood. CDR3 coding DNA: TGTGCCAGCAGTGAAGTCATCAACCTAGCTTTCTTT. Translation: CASSEVINLAFF.